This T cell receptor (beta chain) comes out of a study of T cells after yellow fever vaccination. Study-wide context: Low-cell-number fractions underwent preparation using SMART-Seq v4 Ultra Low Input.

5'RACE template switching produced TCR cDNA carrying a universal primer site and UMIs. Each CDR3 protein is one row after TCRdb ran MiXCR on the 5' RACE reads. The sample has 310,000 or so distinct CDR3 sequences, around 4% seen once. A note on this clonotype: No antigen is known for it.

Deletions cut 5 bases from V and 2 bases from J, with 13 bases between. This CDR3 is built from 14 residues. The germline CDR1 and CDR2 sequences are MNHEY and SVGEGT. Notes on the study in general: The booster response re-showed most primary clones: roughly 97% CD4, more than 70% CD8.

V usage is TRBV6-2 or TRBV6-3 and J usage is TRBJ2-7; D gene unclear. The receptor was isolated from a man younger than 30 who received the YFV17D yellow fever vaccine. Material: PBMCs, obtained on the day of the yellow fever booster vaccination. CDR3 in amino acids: CASSRSTKAYEQYF. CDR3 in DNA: TGTGCCAGCAGTCGATCAACTAAGGCCTACGAGCAGTACTTC.